The 23 T cell receptor beta chains below were found in one sample sequenced in a study of blood T cell repertoires in COVID-19. Assay: immunoSEQ multiplex PCR; the TCRdb copy retains only in-frame clones and omits some. The sample lists about 130,000 clones; around 86% were seen once. Sequenced sample: peripheral blood. Source of these receptors: a middle-aged man with active or convalescent COVID-19.

This clone was picked up a small number of times. The genes are TRBV5-6 and TRBJ1-1; D is perhaps TRBD1 (5 bases). This CDR3 is 11 amino acids long. Between the trimmed V and J ends, which lost 4 bases and 6 bases, there was a span of 7 bases. Germline values: CDR1 SGHDT, CDR2 YYEEEE. The DNA for the CDR3 is TGTGCCAGCAGCGGAGGGGCTGAAGCTTTCTTT. It yields the protein CASSGGAEAFF.

The chain recombines TRBV6-6 with TRBJ2-1; TRBD2 aligns across 11 bases. The CDR3 length is 15 residues. Germline V gives CDR1 MNHNY, CDR2 SVGAGI (reference sequence). V shed 5 bases and J 6 bases; nucleotides not matched to a gene: 6. The CDR3 DNA is TGTGCCAGCAGTCCTGGGACTAGCGGACTCAATGAGCAGTTCTTC. Its protein is CASSPGTSGLNEQFF.

This chain joins TRBV9 and TRBJ2-1; 8 bases agree with TRBD1. V trimming: 1 base; J trimming: 6 bases; junction bases outside the gene matches: 6. CDR1 and CDR2 from the germline V gene are SGDLS and YYNGEE. The CDR3 spans 15 residues. In DNA, the CDR3 is TGTGCCAGCAGCGTACAGGGGGCCGGAAGCAATGAGCAGTTCTTC. Residues: CASSVQGAGSNEQFF.

The V call is TRBV7-9, the J call TRBJ2-7, with 7 bases matching TRBD1. Germline values: CDR1 SEHNR, CDR2 FQNEAQ (reference sequence). The CDR3 spans 13 residues. The V and J ends lost 6 bases and 3 bases, in that order; junction bases with no gene match: 5. CDR3 DNA: TGTGCCAGCAGGGGGGACAGTCTCTACGAGCAGTACTTC. This codes for CASRGDSLYEQYF.

The chain employs TRBV10-3 and TRBJ1-5, with D possibly being TRBD1 (5 bases). The V end lost 8 bases, the J end lost 4 bases, and 9 bases lay between the germline ends. The CDR3 runs to 12 residues. Germline CDR1 reads ENHRY; CDR2 reads SYGVKD. CDR3 DNA sequence: TGTGCCATCTCGCCAGGGAATCAGCCCCAGCATTTT. This sequence encodes CAISPGNQPQHF.

Details on this clone: Other DNA sequences in this sample translate to the same CDR3. This chain connects TRBV29-1 to TRBJ2-5, with a tentative D call TRBD1 (6 bases). Germline CDR1 is SQVTM and CDR2 is ANQGSEA. This CDR3 has 13 amino acids. Trimming cost V 5 bases and J 1 base, with 11 bases left between them. The CDR3 loop is CSVQLDSQETQYF. In nucleotides, the CDR3 is TGCAGCGTTCAGTTGGACAGCCAAGAGACCCAGTACTTC. Full variable domain (outside the CDR3, taken from reference TRBV29-1 and TRBJ2-5): SAVISQKPSRDICQRGTSLTIQCQVDSQVTMMFWYRQQPGQSLTLIATANQGSEATYESGFVIDKFPISRPNLTFSTLTVSNMSPEDSSIYLCSVQLDSQETQYFGPGTRLLVL.

The DNA for the CDR3 is TGTGCCACCAGCAGAGCTACGGTGCGGGGTCGGGAGACCCAGTACTTC. It is translated as CATSRATVRGRETQYF. The chain links TRBV15 to TRBJ2-5; perhaps TRBD2 as D (6 bases). There are 16 residues in the CDR3. V gave up 1 base and J gave up 5 bases, with 17 bases separating them. In germline, CDR1 is LNHNV, CDR2 YYDKDF (reference sequence).

The chain has TRBV5-1 and TRBJ1-4; 10 nucleotides line up with TRBD1. V lost 0 bases, J lost 4 bases, and 3 bases stayed unmatched. The CDR3 runs to 16 residues. Germline V gene sequence: CDR1 SGHRS, CDR2 YFSETQ. As DNA, the CDR3 is TGCGCCAGCAGCTTGGGACAGGGGGCCGGTAATGAAAAACTGTTTTTT. It yields the protein CASSLGQGAGNEKLFF. The full variable domain, rest sourced from reference TRBV5-1 and TRBJ1-4, is KAGVTQTPRYLIKTRGQQVTLSCSPISGHRSVSWYQQTPGQGLQFLFEYFSETQRNKGNFPGRFSGRQFSNSRSEMNVSTLELGDSALYLCASSLGQGAGNEKLFFGSGTQLSVL.

The chain is built from TRBV18 and TRBJ1-3, with D uncertain. The CDR3 loop spans 17 amino acids. The V end was cut by 0 bases, the J end by 2 bases, with 14 bases between. Per germline, CDR1 KGHSH and CDR2 LQKENI. The CDR3 bases are TGTGCCAGCTCACCACCGGAGGGAGCTGGGGCTGGAAACACCATATATTTT. It is translated as CASSPPEGAGAGNTIYF.

This rearrangement joins TRBV19 to TRBJ1-1; 8 nucleotides match TRBD1. After removal of 5 bases from V and 1 base from J, the junction contained 6 bases not matched to a gene. The length of the CDR3 is 15 residues. CDR1 and CDR2 from the germline V gene are LNHDA and SQIVND (reference sequence). The CDR3 region has the DNA TGTGCCAGTAGTCCCGTCGACAGGGGGAACACTGAAGCTTTCTTT. Translation gives CASSPVDRGNTEAFF.

As DNA, the CDR3 is TGTGCCAGCTCACCACTAGGGACAGGGGGGACTGAAGCTTTCTTT. This translates into CASSPLGTGGTEAFF. V gene TRBV18 combines with J gene TRBJ1-1; the match to TRBD1 covers 11 bases. Losses at the gene ends were 1 base for V and 5 bases for J; bases not matched to a gene: 3. Germline loops: CDR1 KGHSH, CDR2 LQKENI. The CDR3 runs to 15 residues.

V usage is TRBV10-3 and J usage is TRBJ2-1; TRBD2 matches 10 bases. V was clipped by 0 bases and J by 7 bases; unmatched bases: 6. The germline V gene has CDR1 ENHRY and CDR2 SYGVKD. The CDR3 sequence is 16 residues long. The CDR3 sequence: CAISESVGLAKNEQFF. CDR3 in DNA: TGTGCCATCAGTGAGTCGGTGGGACTAGCGAAAAATGAGCAGTTCTTC.

The rearrangement uses TRBV7-2 and TRBJ2-6; D is possibly TRBD1 (6 bases). The germline V gene has CDR1 SGHTA and CDR2 FQGNSA. This CDR3 spans 15 amino acids. V dropped 6 bases and J dropped 2 bases, with 11 bases sitting between them. Written as DNA, the CDR3 is TGTGCCAGCAGACTTACAGGGACTGGGGCCAACGTCCTGACTTTC. It encodes CASRLTGTGANVLTF.

The rearrangement links TRBV7-3 to TRBJ2-1; 7 bases match TRBD2. This CDR3 comprises 14 residues. Germline CDR1 is SGHTA and CDR2 is FQGTGA. J gave up 1 base and V 6 bases, and 3 bases lay outside the gene matches. CDR3: CASSWGGSYNEQFF. CDR3 DNA: TGTGCCAGCAGTTGGGGGGGTTCCTACAATGAGCAGTTCTTC. Based on the CDR3 plus reference TRBV7-3 and TRBJ2-1, the full variable domain is GAGVSQTPSNKVTEKGKYVELRCDPISGHTALYWYRQSLGQGPEFLIYFQGTGAADDSGLPNDRFFAVRPEGSVSTLKIQRTERGDSAVYLCASSWGGSYNEQFFGPGTRLTVL.

The rearrangement joins TRBV14 to TRBJ1-4; D ambiguous. V lost 0 bases and J lost 13, with 9 bases in between. CDR1 is SGHDN and CDR2 is FVKESK in the germline V gene. The CDR3 is made up of 12 amino acids. The CDR3 here is CASSQDPTRLFF. DNA of the CDR3: TGTGCCAGCAGCCAAGATCCCACGCGACTGTTTTTT.

CDR3 DNA: TGTGCCAGCAGCGCCCCGGGGGTGCGGGACGGGGAGCTGTTTTTT. Protein: CASSAPGVRDGELFF. The chain carries TRBV11-2 and TRBJ2-2; D possibly corresponds to TRBD2 (6 bases). The germline V gene encodes CDR1 SGHAT and CDR2 FQNNGV. Trimming left V 5 bases short and J 7 bases short, with 17 bases between. The CDR3 covers 15 residues. Using reference TRBV11-2 and TRBJ2-2 for the parts outside the CDR3, the full variable domain is EAGVAQSPRYKIIEKRQSVAFWCNPISGHATLYWYQQILGQGPKLLIQFQNNGVVDDSQLPKDRFSAERLKGVDSTLKIQPAKLEDSAVYLCASSAPGVRDGELFFGEGSRLTVL.

This sequence joins TRBV7-2 and TRBJ1-5, with TRBD1 as a possible D gene (6 bases). V was pared by 5 bases and J by 2 bases, with 10 bases between. CDR3 length equals 14 residues. Germline CDR1 and CDR2: SGHTA and FQGNSA. The CDR3 sequence: CASSLRQGNQPQHF. The CDR3 DNA reads as TGTGCCAGCAGCCTAAGACAGGGCAATCAGCCCCAGCATTTT.

The J gene is TRBJ1-1, the V gene TRBV12-3 or TRBV12-4; TRBD1 aligns across 9 bases. This CDR3 has 12 amino acids. V was clipped by 5 bases and J by 11 bases; unmatched bases: 6. The CDR3 sequence is CASSLTQGAAFF. The CDR3, as DNA: TGTGCCAGCAGTCTTACACAGGGGGCGGCTTTCTTT.

The genes are TRBV6-5 and TRBJ1-1; TRBD1 might be the D (6 bases). Trimming took 8 bases from V and 0 from J, leaving 10 bases between them. CDR1 and CDR2 from the germline V gene are MNHEY and SVGAGI. There are 13 residues in the CDR3. The CDR3 DNA reads as TGTGCCAGCTGGACAGCCTTGAACACTGAAGCTTTCTTT. It translates to CASWTALNTEAFF.

V usage is TRBV6-5 and J usage is TRBJ1-4; TRBD1 is a possible D gene (6 bases). Germline CDR1 MNHEY, CDR2 SVGAGI. The CDR3 loop spans 14 amino acids. With 7 bases removed from V and 10 bases from J, the gap between germline ends came to 19 bases. The CDR3 nucleotides are TGTGCCAGCACAGAGGTAGGACAGTCGGCAAAACTGTTTTTT. Encoded protein: CASTEVGQSAKLFF.

The chain has TRBV30 and TRBJ2-5; 9 nucleotides align to TRBD1. The CDR3 spans 14 residues. In germline, CDR1 is GTSNPN, CDR2 SVGIG (reference sequence). With 3 bases clipped from V and 6 bases from J, the junction kept 8 bases outside the gene matches. The CDR3 nucleotides read TGTGCCTGGAGAGAACCGGGACAGGGAAAGACCCAGTACTTC. This sequence encodes CAWREPGQGKTQYF.

The V call is TRBV10-2, the J call TRBJ2-1; the match to TRBD2 covers 8 bases. This CDR3 has 14 amino acids. From germline, CDR1 is WSHSY and CDR2 SAAADI. J lost 5 bases, V lost 8 bases, and 8 bases had no gene match. CDR3 loop: CASRAGGDHNEQFF. The DNA for the CDR3 is TGCGCCAGCCGGGCCGGGGGGGATCACAATGAGCAGTTCTTC.

This clone was counted only a few times. The chain links TRBV7-8 to TRBJ1-5; possibly TRBD1 for D (5 bases). CDR3 size: 16 residues. The V gene's germline CDR1 is SGHVS and CDR2 FQNEAQ. V was shortened by 5 bases and J by 0 bases, with 14 bases between the two germline ends. The CDR3 DNA reads TGTGCCAGCAGCCTAGAGGGAGGGGATAGCAATCAGCCCCAGCATTTT. It encodes CASSLEGGDSNQPQHF.